This TCR beta chain was profiled in a study of T cells in Graves' hyperthyroidism and ophthalmopathy. General study results and limits: Most clonotypes that expanded in the thyroid above 0.001 also showed up in blood.

The source material, RNA transcripts, was used to amplify TCR beta CDR3 regions. The TCR CDR3 first-round RT-PCR relied on the HTBI primer set. TCRdb recomputed calls from the multiplex PCR reads with MiXCR, one row per CDR3 protein. There are approximately 400,000 distinct CDR3 sequences in the sample; approximately 14% occur only once, and about a quarter lies in the top ten. Patients between 18 and 65 years old had hyperthyroidism, newly diagnosed and lasting under 2 months. CDR1 LNHDA and CDR2 SQIVND come from the germline V gene (reference sequence). Trimming removed 0 bases from V and 5 bases from J, with 12 bases in between. CDR3 size: 15 residues. Note on this clonotype: Its target is unknown.

This chain links TRBV19 with TRBJ2-3; D is unclear. Input material: blood. This clonotype was sampled from a woman between 18 and 29 years old with Graves' hyperthyroidism that later progressed to Graves' ophthalmopathy. The CDR3 is CASSIDTNSVDTQYF. CDR3 nucleotide sequence: TGTGCCAGTAGTATAGATACAAACTCCGTAGATACGCAGTATTTT.